The 12 T cell receptor beta chains in this list originate from one sample, sequenced in a study of T-cell reconstitution after alpha-beta-depleted transplantation in children. Unique molecular identifiers were incorporated when the TCRbeta library was constructed. TCRdb reanalysed the PCR reads using MiXCR and keeps one entry per CDR3 protein. This table holds roughly 300,000 distinct CDR3 sequences, around 10% found once. The sample here was peripheral blood, taken 180 days after TCRalphabeta/CD19-depleted stem cell transplant. Every receptor here comes from a male patient under 10 years old who had a stem cell transplant for chronic granulomatous disease, so the T cells may come from the graft donor.

The chain is built from TRBV24-1 and TRBJ2-2, with D possibly TRBD2 on 6 matching bases. Germline V gene sequence: CDR1 KGHDR, CDR2 SFDVKD. V was shortened by 7 bases and J by 0 bases, with 17 bases between the two germline ends. CDR3 length equals 17 residues. CDR3 DNA sequence: TGTGCCACCAGGGCTACTCGGGACTCCCCGAACACCGGGGAGCTGTTTTTT. Translation gives CATRATRDSPNTGELFF.

The chain joins TRBV4-1 to TRBJ2-7; no firm D call. The germline gives CDR1 MGHRA, CDR2 YSYEKL. V was cut by 3 bases and J by 0 bases, with 12 bases left in between. This CDR3 comprises 15 residues. CDR3 nucleotides: TGCGCCAGCAGCCACCAACTTGGGGTCTCCTACGAGCAGTACTTC. Residues: CASSHQLGVSYEQYF.

As concerns this clonotype: This may be a read error, as it is one base from a much larger clone. V and J are TRBV2 and TRBJ2-7; 7 bases are shared with TRBD1. Germline loops: CDR1 SNHLY, CDR2 FYNNEI. Trimming removed 8 bases from V and 0 bases from J; junction bases left unmatched: 13. The CDR3 runs 16 residues. The CDR3 nucleotides read TGTGCCAGCGGTCAAACGGGACAGCCGAGCTCCTACGAGCAGTACTTC. Translated, it gives CASGQTGQPSSYEQYF.

This clonotype was counted many times. The V call is TRBV6-2 or TRBV6-3, the J call TRBJ2-2; no firm D call. The germline CDR1 and CDR2 sequences are MNHEY and SVGEGT. The CDR3 extends over 13 amino acids. V lost 10 bases, J lost 1 base, and 10 bases lay in between. CDR3 amino acids: CATRKRNTGELFF. The CDR3 bases are TGTGCCACGCGGAAAAGGAACACCGGGGAGCTGTTTTTT.

The chain recombines TRBV11-2 with TRBJ2-5, with D unclear. The CDR3 spans 13 residues. The V and J ends lost 3 bases and 0 bases respectively, with 5 bases between them. Germline V gene sequence: CDR1 SGHAT, CDR2 FQNNGV. CDR3 residues: CASSFGDQETQYF. In DNA, the CDR3 is TGTGCCAGCAGCTTCGGTGACCAAGAGACCCAGTACTTC.

The table lists this clonotype with many counts. V gene TRBV14 combines with J gene TRBJ2-4; 9 bases align to TRBD1. The germline V gene encodes CDR1 SGHDN and CDR2 FVKESK. CDR3 length equals 14 residues. V shed 4 bases, J shed 6 bases, and the junction held 4 bases outside the gene matches. The CDR3 region has the DNA TGTGCCAGCAGCCTGCGGGACAGGGTAAACATTCAGTACTTC. Translation: CASSLRDRVNIQYF.

This clonotype came up many times. The genes are TRBV27 and TRBJ1-1; TRBD1 might be the D (5 bases). The CDR3 loop spans 15 amino acids. Trimming removed 8 bases from V and 2 bases from J, with 18 bases in between. CDR1 is MNHEY and CDR2 is SMNVEV in the germline V gene (reference sequence). The CDR3 reads CASRKSGIHNTEAFF. The CDR3 DNA reads as TGTGCCAGCCGTAAGTCAGGGATCCATAACACTGAAGCTTTCTTT.

This clonotype was picked up many times. The chain is built from TRBV15 and TRBJ2-7; TRBD2 aligns across 8 bases. Trimming cost V 3 bases and J 1 base; bases outside gene matches: 14. This CDR3 has 18 amino acids. Germline-derived CDR1 and CDR2 are LNHNV and YYDKDF (reference sequence). The CDR3 protein is CATSSGVKSGRASYEQYF. The CDR3 DNA reads TGTGCCACCAGCAGCGGAGTTAAGAGCGGGAGAGCTTCCTACGAGCAGTACTTC.

At least ten counts were recorded for this clonotype. The chain joins TRBV12-3 or TRBV12-4 to TRBJ1-2; 9 nucleotides match TRBD1. The CDR3 covers 13 residues. V was pared by 6 bases and J by 3 bases, with 2 bases of the junction left unmatched. This CDR3 reads CASSRTGDYGYTF. In nucleotides, the CDR3 is TGTGCCAGCAGCCGGACAGGGGACTATGGCTACACCTTC.

This clonotype was counted at least ten times. This chain's CDR3 is CASSSGLQSLYEQYF. The CDR3 DNA reads as TGCGCCAGCAGCTCGGGGCTACAATCTCTCTACGAGCAGTACTTC. This rearrangement joins TRBV5-1 to TRBJ2-7, with D perhaps given as TRBD1 or TRBD2 (5 bases each). The V end lost 3 bases, the J end lost 3 bases, and 16 bases lay between the germline ends. The V gene's germline CDR1 is SGHRS and CDR2 YFSETQ. The CDR3 loop spans 15 amino acids. The full variable domain, completed using reference TRBV5-1 and TRBJ2-7, is KAGVTQTPRYLIKTRGQQVTLSCSPISGHRSVSWYQQTPGQGLQFLFEYFSETQRNKGNFPGRFSGRQFSNSRSEMNVSTLELGDSALYLCASSSGLQSLYEQYFGPGTRLTVT.

J is TRBJ2-1 and V is TRBV20-1; D is uncertain. Trimming stripped 6 bases from V and 2 bases from J, with 14 bases between. The CDR3 consists of 14 residues. Germline V lookup: CDR1 DFQATT, CDR2 SNEGSKA (reference sequence). In nucleotides, the CDR3 is TGCAGTGCGCCTGGACGACCCACCTACAATGAGCAGTTCTTC. This codes for CSAPGRPTYNEQFF.

This clonotype was recorded many times. CDR3 protein: CSVETLAGGPNEQFF. CDR3 sequence (DNA): TGCAGCGTTGAAACTCTAGCGGGAGGACCTAATGAGCAGTTCTTC. The chain employs TRBV29-1 and TRBJ2-1; 11 nucleotides match TRBD2. Germline V lookup: CDR1 SQVTM, CDR2 ANQGSEA. V lost 2 bases, J lost 7 bases, and 7 bases stayed unmatched. The CDR3 runs to 15 residues.